A selection of T cell receptor beta chains follows, all from one sample in a study of CD8 T cells in ankylosing spondylitis. One entry per CDR3 protein, called by TCRdb with MiXCR from the 5' RACE reads. The table includes 200,000 or so distinct CDR3 sequences, roughly 24% detected once. The sequencing sample was made of blood, either unsorted or a sorted T cell fraction (not recorded which). The receptors here all came from a male donor with ankylosing spondylitis or in good health (not recorded which). The CDR3 runs from the conserved cysteine through the conserved F or W. The order of the fields is V gene, clone size, J gene, CDR3 protein. Only some rows state a clone size, as once, few, many or a class for expanded clones.

TRBV7-2	many	TRBJ2-7	CASSPPGLIVQYF
TRBV10-3	NA	TRBJ2-7	CAIRPTELGYEQYF
TRBV3-1	many	TRBJ2-1	CASSHGIREHEQFF
TRBV4-1	many	TRBJ2-7	CASSQDSYSWMAGGKVYEQYF
TRBV20-1	NA	TRBJ2-3	CSARDHRNTQYF
TRBV7-7	NA	TRBJ2-1	CASSPGRGENEQFF
TRBV11-3	NA	TRBJ2-1	CASSPDRDVEQFF
TRBV19	once	TRBJ2-1	CASSRNGDYNEQFF
TRBV29-1	few	TRBJ1-5	CSVGQSSNQPQHF
TRBV9	many	TRBJ2-7	CASSVAGAPFEQYF
TRBV5-1	many	TRBJ2-3	CASSSGLAGSTDTQYF
TRBV6-6	many	TRBJ1-2	CASTMGSNYGYTF
TRBV7-2	few	TRBJ2-5	CASSVDRGTGTQYF
TRBV20-1	few	TRBJ2-7	CSGAGANSYEQYF
TRBV5-1	many	TRBJ2-3	CASSEGSTDTQYF
TRBV5-1	NA	TRBJ2-5	CASSSTGGTSETQYF
TRBV20-1	NA	TRBJ2-7	CSARRSGSNYEQYF
TRBV7-2	many	TRBJ2-2	CASSLTGGNTGELFF
TRBV20-1	few	TRBJ1-2	CSARDGGTGGYGYTF
TRBV5-1	NA	TRBJ2-3	CASSSLAASTDTQYF
TRBV20-1	NA	TRBJ2-7	CSARALASVGYEQYF
TRBV5-5	once	TRBJ2-1	CASSWNRVGNEQFF
TRBV6-1	NA	TRBJ2-1	CASRREAGSYNEQFF
TRBV10-3	many	TRBJ1-2	CAIRTGDGYTF
TRBV3-1	many	TRBJ2-7	CASSQELRSYEQYF